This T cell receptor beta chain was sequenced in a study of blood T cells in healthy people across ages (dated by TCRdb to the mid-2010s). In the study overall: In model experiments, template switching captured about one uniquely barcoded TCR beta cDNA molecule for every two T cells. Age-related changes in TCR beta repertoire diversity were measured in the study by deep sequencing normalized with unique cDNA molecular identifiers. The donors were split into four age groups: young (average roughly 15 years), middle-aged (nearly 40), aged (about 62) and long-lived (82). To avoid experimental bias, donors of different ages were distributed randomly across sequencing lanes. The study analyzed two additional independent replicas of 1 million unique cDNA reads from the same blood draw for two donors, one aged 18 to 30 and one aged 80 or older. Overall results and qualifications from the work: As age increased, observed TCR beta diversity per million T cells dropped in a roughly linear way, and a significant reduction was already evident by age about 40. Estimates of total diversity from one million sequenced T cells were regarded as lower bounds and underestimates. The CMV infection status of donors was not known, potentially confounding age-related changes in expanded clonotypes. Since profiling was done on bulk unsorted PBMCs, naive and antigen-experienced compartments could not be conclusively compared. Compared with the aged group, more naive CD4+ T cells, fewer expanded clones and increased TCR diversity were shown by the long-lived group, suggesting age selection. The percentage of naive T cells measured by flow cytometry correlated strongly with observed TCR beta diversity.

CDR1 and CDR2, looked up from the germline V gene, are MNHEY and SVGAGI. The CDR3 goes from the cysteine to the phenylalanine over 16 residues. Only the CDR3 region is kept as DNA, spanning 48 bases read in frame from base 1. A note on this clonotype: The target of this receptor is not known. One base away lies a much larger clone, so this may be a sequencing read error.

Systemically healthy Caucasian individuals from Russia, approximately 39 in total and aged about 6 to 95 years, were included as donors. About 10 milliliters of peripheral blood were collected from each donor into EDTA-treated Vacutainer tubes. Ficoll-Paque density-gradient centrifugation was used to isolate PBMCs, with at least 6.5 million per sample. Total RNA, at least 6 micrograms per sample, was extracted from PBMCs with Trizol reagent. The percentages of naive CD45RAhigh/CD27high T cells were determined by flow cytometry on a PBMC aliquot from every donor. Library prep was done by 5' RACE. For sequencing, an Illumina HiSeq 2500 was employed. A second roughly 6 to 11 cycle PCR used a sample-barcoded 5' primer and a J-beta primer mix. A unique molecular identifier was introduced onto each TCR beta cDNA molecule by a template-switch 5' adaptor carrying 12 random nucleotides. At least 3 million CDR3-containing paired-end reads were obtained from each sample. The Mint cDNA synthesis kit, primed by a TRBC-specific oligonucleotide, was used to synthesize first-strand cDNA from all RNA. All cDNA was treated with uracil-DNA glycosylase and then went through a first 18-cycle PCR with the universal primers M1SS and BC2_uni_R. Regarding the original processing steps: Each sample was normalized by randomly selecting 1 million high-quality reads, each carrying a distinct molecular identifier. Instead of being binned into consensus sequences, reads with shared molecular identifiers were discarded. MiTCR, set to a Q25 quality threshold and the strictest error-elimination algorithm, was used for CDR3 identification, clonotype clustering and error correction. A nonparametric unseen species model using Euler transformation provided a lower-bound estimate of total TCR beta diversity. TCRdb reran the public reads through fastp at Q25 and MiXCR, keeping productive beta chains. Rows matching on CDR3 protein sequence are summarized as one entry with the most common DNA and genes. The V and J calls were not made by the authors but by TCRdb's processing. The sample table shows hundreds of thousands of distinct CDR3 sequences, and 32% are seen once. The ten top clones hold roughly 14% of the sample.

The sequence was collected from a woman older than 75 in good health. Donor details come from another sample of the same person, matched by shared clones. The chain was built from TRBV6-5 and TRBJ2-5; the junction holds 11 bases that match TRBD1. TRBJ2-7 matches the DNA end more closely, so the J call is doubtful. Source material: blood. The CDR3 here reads CASSLIGTGGWYEQYF. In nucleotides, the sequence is TGTGCCAGCAGCCTTATTGGGACAGGGGGATGGTACGAGCAGTACTTC.